This is a list of T cell receptor beta chains from one sample in a study of cytomegalovirus exposure and HLA in healthy donors. This table comes from immunoSEQ multiplex PCR, and its TCRdb copy is limited to in-frame clones, with some not included. The sample has some 100,000 clones; around 82% are singletons. The sample consisted of PBMCs. Every receptor here comes from a woman aged 50 to 65 in good health and CMV-seropositive. CDR3s include the opening cysteine and the closing phenylalanine or tryptophan. A D gene is named only where the DNA matches it firmly. Only part of the rows carry a size: once, few, many, or a class if the clone is expanded.

CDR3 protein: CASSVAVKGEGYTF
CDR3 DNA: TGTGCCAGCAGCGTAGCTGTAAAAGGGGAAGGCTACACCTTC
D gene: -
V gene: TRBV9
J gene: TRBJ1-2
clone size: once

CDR3 protein: CASSAGTGTYNEQFF
CDR3 DNA: TGTGCCAGCAGCGCCGGGACAGGGACCTACAATGAGCAGTTCTTC
D gene: TRBD1
V gene: TRBV5-6
J gene: TRBJ2-1
clone size: -

CDR3 protein: CASSPAIDRGDGYTF
CDR3 DNA: TGTGCCAGCAGCCCCGCAATCGACAGGGGAGATGGCTACACCTTC
D gene: TRBD1
V gene: TRBV6-5
J gene: TRBJ1-2
clone size: few

CDR3 protein: CASSQDSPGVIYEQFF
CDR3 DNA: TGCGCCAGCAGCCAAGATAGTCCGGGAGTAATATATGAGCAGTTCTTC
D gene: -
V gene: TRBV4-1
J gene: TRBJ2-1
clone size: -

CDR3 protein: CASSITGMNDETQYF
CDR3 DNA: TGTGCCAGTAGTATCACAGGGATGAATGATGAGACCCAGTACTTC
D gene: -
V gene: TRBV19
J gene: TRBJ2-5
clone size: -

CDR3 protein: CASSDPVNTEAFF
CDR3 DNA: TGTGCCAGCAGTGACCCCGTGAACACTGAAGCTTTCTTT
D gene: -
V gene: TRBV25-1
J gene: TRBJ1-1
clone size: -

CDR3 protein: CSASVAGEAFF
CDR3 DNA: TGCAGTGCTAGTGTGGCGGGTGAAGCTTTCTTT
D gene: -
V gene: TRBV20-1
J gene: TRBJ1-1
clone size: -

CDR3 protein: CASSQGRVGTEGFYEQYF
CDR3 DNA: TGCGCCAGCAGCCAAGGACGGGTCGGGACAGAGGGCTTCTACGAGCAGTACTTC
D gene: TRBD1
V gene: TRBV4-1
J gene: TRBJ2-7
clone size: -

CDR3 protein: CASSLSTGSNYGYTF
CDR3 DNA: TGTGCCAGCAGCCTCTCGACAGGGTCTAACTATGGCTACACCTTC
D gene: TRBD1
V gene: TRBV7-9
J gene: TRBJ1-2
clone size: once

CDR3 protein: CASSEARVDNQPQHF
CDR3 DNA: TGTGCCAGCAGTGAAGCCAGGGTTGACAATCAGCCCCAGCATTTT
D gene: -
V gene: TRBV2
J gene: TRBJ1-5
clone size: -

CDR3 protein: CASSLGTGGSTDTQYF
CDR3 DNA: TGCGCCAGCAGCTTGGGTACAGGTGGGAGCACAGATACGCAGTATTTT
D gene: -
V gene: TRBV5-1
J gene: TRBJ2-3
clone size: -

CDR3 protein: CASNQKGFSSYEQYF
CDR3 DNA: TGTGCCAGCAACCAAAAGGGGTTTTCGTCCTACGAGCAGTACTTC
D gene: -
V gene: TRBV5-4
J gene: TRBJ2-7
clone size: -

CDR3 protein: CASSLTGTGEQYF
CDR3 DNA: TGCGCCAGCAGCTTGACCGGGACAGGGGAGCAGTACTTC
D gene: TRBD1
V gene: TRBV5-1
J gene: TRBJ2-7
clone size: -

CDR3 protein: CASSQGQGPKNIQYF
CDR3 DNA: TGCGCCAGCAGCCAGGGACAGGGGCCCAAAAACATTCAGTACTTC
D gene: TRBD1
V gene: TRBV4-1
J gene: TRBJ2-4
clone size: -

CDR3 protein: CASGRLTGGNEKLFF
CDR3 DNA: TGTGCCAGCGGACGACTAACCGGGGGAAATGAAAAACTGTTTTTT
D gene: -
V gene: TRBV6-1
J gene: TRBJ1-4
clone size: -

CDR3 protein: CASRLGTAYGYTF
CDR3 DNA: TGTGCCAGCAGGCTTGGGACAGCCTATGGCTACACCTTC
D gene: TRBD1
V gene: TRBV27
J gene: TRBJ1-2
clone size: once

CDR3 protein: CASSPQGNQPQHF
CDR3 DNA: TGTGCCAGCTCACCACAGGGGAATCAGCCCCAGCATTTT
D gene: -
V gene: TRBV18
J gene: TRBJ1-5
clone size: -

CDR3 protein: CASSFTGPRAEAFF
CDR3 DNA: TGTGCCAGCAGCTTTACAGGGCCTCGGGCTGAAGCTTTCTTT
D gene: -
V gene: TRBV7-3
J gene: TRBJ1-1
clone size: -

CDR3 protein: CASSGLGRRGHSYEQYF
CDR3 DNA: TGTGCCAGCAGCGGTCTGGGGAGGAGGGGTCACTCCTACGAGCAGTACTTC
D gene: -
V gene: TRBV27
J gene: TRBJ2-7
clone size: -

CDR3 protein: CASSLSQGGITYEQYF
CDR3 DNA: TGTGCCAGCAGTTTATCCCAGGGCGGAATTACCTACGAGCAGTACTTC
D gene: -
V gene: TRBV27
J gene: TRBJ2-7
clone size: -

CDR3 protein: CASSPRQPYSYEQYF
CDR3 DNA: TGTGCCAGCAGCCCCAGACAGCCATACTCCTACGAGCAGTACTTC
D gene: -
V gene: TRBV7-9
J gene: TRBJ2-7
clone size: -

CDR3 protein: CASSLNSGNTIYF
CDR3 DNA: TGTGCCAGCAGCCTAAACAGCGGAAACACCATATATTTT
D gene: -
V gene: TRBV14
J gene: TRBJ1-3
clone size: few

CDR3 protein: CASSSPYLLTQDTQYF
CDR3 DNA: TGTGCCAGCAGCTCCCCCTACCTTCTAACCCAAGATACGCAGTATTTT
D gene: -
V gene: TRBV11-2
J gene: TRBJ2-3
clone size: -

CDR3 protein: CASSSPHGFTEAFF
CDR3 DNA: TGTGCCAGCAGTTCACCCCACGGGTTCACTGAAGCTTTCTTT
D gene: -
V gene: TRBV27
J gene: TRBJ1-1
clone size: once

CDR3 protein: CASSQRRPRPSYEQYF
CDR3 DNA: TGCGCCAGCAGCCAAAGGAGGCCCAGGCCCTCCTACGAGCAGTACTTC
D gene: -
V gene: TRBV4-1
J gene: TRBJ2-7
clone size: -

CDR3 protein: CASMEESSYNEQFF
CDR3 DNA: TGCGCCAGCATGGAGGAAAGCTCCTACAATGAGCAGTTCTTC
D gene: -
V gene: TRBV5-1
J gene: TRBJ2-1
clone size: -

CDR3 protein: CASTPGGSGVLSGANVLTF
CDR3 DNA: TGTGCCAGCACCCCAGGCGGGAGCGGGGTCCTCTCTGGGGCCAACGTCCTGACTTTC
D gene: TRBD2
V gene: TRBV9
J gene: TRBJ2-6
clone size: -

CDR3 protein: CAWSVPGREEWDQETQYF
CDR3 DNA: TGTGCCTGGAGTGTACCGGGCAGGGAGGAGTGGGACCAAGAGACCCAGTACTTC
D gene: -
V gene: TRBV30
J gene: TRBJ2-5
clone size: -

CDR3 protein: CASRPSDINSYEQYF
CDR3 DNA: TGCGCCAGCCGCCCATCCGACATTAACTCCTACGAGCAGTACTTC
D gene: -
V gene: TRBV5-1
J gene: TRBJ2-7
clone size: few

CDR3 protein: CASSLGRLEETQYF
CDR3 DNA: TGTGCCAGCAGCTTGGGGAGGTTGGAAGAGACCCAGTACTTC
D gene: -
V gene: TRBV5-4
J gene: TRBJ2-5
clone size: -

CDR3 protein: CASSPGFNMNTEAFF
CDR3 DNA: TGCGCCAGCAGCCCGGGGTTCAACATGAACACTGAAGCTTTCTTT
D gene: -
V gene: TRBV5-1
J gene: TRBJ1-1
clone size: few

CDR3 protein: CASSLDRPGSGYTF
CDR3 DNA: TGTGCCAGCAGCTTAGATCGGCCAGGGTCTGGCTACACCTTC
D gene: -
V gene: TRBV7-9
J gene: TRBJ1-2
clone size: -

CDR3 protein: CASSVERGIQETQYF
CDR3 DNA: TGTGCCAGCAGCGTAGAGCGGGGGATCCAAGAGACCCAGTACTTC
D gene: TRBD2
V gene: TRBV9
J gene: TRBJ2-5
clone size: -

CDR3 protein: CASSMKELGYTF
CDR3 DNA: TGTGCCAGTAGTATGAAGGAGCTCGGCTACACCTTC
D gene: -
V gene: TRBV19
J gene: TRBJ1-2
clone size: few

CDR3 protein: CASSYSGGPTSDTQYF
CDR3 DNA: TGTGCCAGCAGTTACTCGGGGGGGCCGACTTCAGATACGCAGTATTTT
D gene: -
V gene: TRBV6-6
J gene: TRBJ2-3
clone size: -

CDR3 protein: CASRDLDSPAGNTIYF
CDR3 DNA: TGTGCCAGCAGAGATCTGGACAGCCCTGCTGGAAACACCATATATTTT
D gene: -
V gene: TRBV25-1
J gene: TRBJ1-3
clone size: -

CDR3 protein: CASSESPAMNTEAFF
CDR3 DNA: TGTGCCAGCAGTGAGAGCCCAGCGATGAACACTGAAGCTTTCTTT
D gene: -
V gene: TRBV25-1
J gene: TRBJ1-1
clone size: -

CDR3 protein: CASSLGQGQWDIQYF
CDR3 DNA: TGTGCCAGCAGCTTGGGCCAGGGGCAATGGGACATTCAGTACTTC
D gene: -
V gene: TRBV5-6
J gene: TRBJ2-4
clone size: -

CDR3 protein: CASSVQGAAGNTIYF
CDR3 DNA: TGTGCCAGCAGCGTACAGGGGGCGGCTGGAAACACCATATATTTT
D gene: TRBD1
V gene: TRBV9
J gene: TRBJ1-3
clone size: -

CDR3 protein: CASSLVGRGRGDTEAFF
CDR3 DNA: TGTGCCAGCAGCTTGGTGGGTAGGGGTCGTGGGGACACTGAAGCTTTCTTT
D gene: -
V gene: TRBV5-6
J gene: TRBJ1-1
clone size: -

CDR3 protein: CASSGDREEQYSNQPQHF
CDR3 DNA: TGTGCCAGCAGCGGGGACAGGGAAGAGCAATATAGCAATCAGCCCCAGCATTTT
D gene: TRBD1
V gene: TRBV2
J gene: TRBJ1-5
clone size: -

CDR3 protein: CASSLAWTDRGSYEQYF
CDR3 DNA: TGCGCCAGCAGCTTGGCCTGGACCGACAGGGGTAGCTACGAGCAGTACTTC
D gene: TRBD1
V gene: TRBV5-1
J gene: TRBJ2-7
clone size: -